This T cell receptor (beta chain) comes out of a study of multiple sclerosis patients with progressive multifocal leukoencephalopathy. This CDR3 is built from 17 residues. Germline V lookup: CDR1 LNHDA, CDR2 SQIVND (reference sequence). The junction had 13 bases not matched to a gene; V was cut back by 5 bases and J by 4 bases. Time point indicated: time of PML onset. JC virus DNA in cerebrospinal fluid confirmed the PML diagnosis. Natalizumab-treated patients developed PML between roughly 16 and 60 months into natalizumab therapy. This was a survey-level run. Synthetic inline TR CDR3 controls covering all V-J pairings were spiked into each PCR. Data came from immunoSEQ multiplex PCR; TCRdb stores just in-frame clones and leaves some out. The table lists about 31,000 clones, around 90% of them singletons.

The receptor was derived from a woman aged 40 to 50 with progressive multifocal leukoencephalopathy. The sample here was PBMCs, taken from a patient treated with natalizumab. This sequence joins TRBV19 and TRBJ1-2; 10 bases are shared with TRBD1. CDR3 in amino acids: CASSSRQGALVGYGYTF. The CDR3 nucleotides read TGTGCCAGTAGTTCGCGACAGGGGGCCCTGGTTGGCTATGGCTACACCTTC.